This is a list of T cell receptor beta chains from one sample in a study of T cells in Graves' hyperthyroidism and ophthalmopathy. In TCRdb, the multiplex PCR reads were re-called with MiXCR into one record per CDR3 protein. In the table there are hundreds of thousands of distinct CDR3 sequences, around 38% of which are singletons. Sample: blood. The receptors stem from a man younger than 30 with Graves' hyperthyroidism. CDR3s include the opening cysteine and the closing phenylalanine or tryptophan. A D gene is named only where the DNA matches it firmly. Only part of the rows carry a size: once, few, many, or a class if the clone is expanded.

j_call clone_size d_call v_call cdr3_nt cdr3_aa
TRBJ2-3 - - TRBV29-1 TGCAGCACGGACAGAGGGGGTGCGGACACAGATACGCAGTATTTT CSTDRGGADTDTQYF
TRBJ1-6 - - TRBV20-1 TGCAGTGCTAGGCACAGGGATGGTTCACCCCTCCACTTT CSARHRDGSPLHF
TRBJ1-1 many - TRBV2 TGTGCCAGATCCGGGGGGGAGGGAATCGAAGCTTTCTTT CARSGGEGIEAFF
TRBJ1-2 - - TRBV9 TGTGCCAGCAGCGTAAGGACCGGGGAGGACTATGGCTACACCTTC CASSVRTGEDYGYTF
TRBJ1-2 - TRBD1 TRBV7-2 TGTGCCAGCAGCCGAATAGACAGGGACTATGGCTACACCTTC CASSRIDRDYGYTF
TRBJ1-2 - - TRBV7-9 TGTGCCAGCAGCTTAGATTTCCGGCCCACTCCAGGCGGCTACACCTTC CASSLDFRPTPGGYTF
TRBJ1-5 many TRBD1 TRBV25-1 TGTGCCAGCAGTGAAGGCGGGACAGGGAAAAATCAGCCCCAGCATTTT CASSEGGTGKNQPQHF
TRBJ2-5 - TRBD2 TRBV20-1 TGCAGTGCCCTCGGAGATCCCCGGACTAGCGGGATCCAAGAGACCCAGTACTTC CSALGDPRTSGIQETQYF
TRBJ1-2 many - TRBV9 TGTGCCAGCAGCGTAGATGGCGGTATTAACTATGGCTACACCTTC CASSVDGGINYGYTF
TRBJ1-1 - - TRBV12-3/TRBV12-4 TGTGCCAGCAGTCCCGCGGGCCAAGCTTTCTTT CASSPAGQAFF